A single sample gave rise to the 32 T cell receptor beta chains below, sequenced in a study of shared clonotypes between healthy human individuals. The data were produced by immunoSEQ multiplex PCR, yet TCRdb's version contains in-frame clones alone and is incomplete. The table has about 2.4 million clones, 85% to 95% seen once; the top ten hold around 0.14%. Sequencing used naive CD4+ T cells sorted from blood. Specified subset: CD45RA+ positively selected. Source of these receptors: a man between 18 and 29 years old in good health.

The chain couples TRBV29-1 to TRBJ2-7; D uncertain. In germline, CDR1 is SQVTM, CDR2 ANQGSEA. This CDR3 has 12 residues. V was shortened by 3 bases and J by 3 bases, with 9 bases between the two germline ends. CDR3 sequence: CSVESDHYEQYF. DNA for the CDR3: TGCAGCGTTGAGTCTGATCACTACGAGCAGTACTTC.

The table lists this clone with a count of one. The J gene is TRBJ1-3, the V gene TRBV10-2; no clear D. CDR3 size: 15 residues. Deletions cut 7 bases from V and 0 bases from J, with 13 bases between. The germline V gene has CDR1 WSHSY and CDR2 SAAADI. In DNA, the CDR3 is TGCGCCAGCATGTCTTCCACAATCTCTGGAAACACCATATATTTT. Encoded protein: CASMSSTISGNTIYF.

A note on this clone: The sample carries other DNA sequences with the same CDR3. This sequence joins TRBV9 and TRBJ2-1; 7 positions match TRBD2. This CDR3 spans 15 amino acids. The V gene's germline CDR1 is SGDLS and CDR2 YYNGEE. V was pared by 0 bases and J by 0 bases, with 0 bases of the junction left unmatched. The CDR3 protein is CASSVAGGSYNEQFF. The CDR3 nucleotides read TGTGCCAGCAGCGTAGCGGGGGGCTCCTACAATGAGCAGTTCTTC.

The chain is built from TRBV28 and TRBJ2-5, with D unresolved. Trimming shortened V by 7 bases and J by 5 bases, and 8 bases separated the two germline ends. This CDR3 region has 11 residues. Germline-derived CDR1 and CDR2 are MDHEN and SYDVKM. CDR3 DNA: TGTGCCAGCAAGGGTTGGGAGACCCAGTACTTC. This sequence encodes CASKGWETQYF.

This rearrangement joins TRBV2 to TRBJ2-5; 8 nucleotides agree with TRBD1. The germline V gene has CDR1 SNHLY and CDR2 FYNNEI. V was pared by 4 bases and J by 5 bases, with 9 bases of the junction left unmatched. This CDR3 region has 15 residues. The CDR3 sequence: CASSVDRGMFETQYF. In DNA form, the CDR3 reads TGTGCCAGCAGTGTCGACAGGGGAATGTTCGAGACCCAGTACTTC.

For this clone: The sample carries other DNA sequences with the same CDR3. The rearrangement uses TRBV18 and TRBJ1-2, with 7 bases lining up with TRBD1. This CDR3 spans 13 amino acids. V lost 2 bases, J lost 6 bases, and 3 bases stayed unmatched. Germline values: CDR1 KGHSH, CDR2 LQKENI. The DNA for the CDR3 is TGTGCCAGCTCACCAAGACAGGGAGATGGCTACACCTTC. The encoded protein is CASSPRQGDGYTF. The complete variable domain, with remaining parts taken from reference TRBV18 and TRBJ1-2, reads NAGVMQNPRHLVRRRGQEARLRCSPMKGHSHVYWYRQLPEEGLKFMVYLQKENIIDESGMPKERFSAEFPKEGPSILRIQQVVRGDSAAYFCASSPRQGDGYTFGSGTRLTVV.

The V and J genes are TRBV28 and TRBJ2-1; 10 positions match TRBD1. Germline values: CDR1 MDHEN, CDR2 SYDVKM. V was pared by 3 bases and J by 2 bases, with 13 bases of the junction left unmatched. The CDR3 contains 19 residues. CDR3 loop: CASSFGTGVFLMTYNEQFF. The CDR3, as DNA: TGTGCCAGCAGTTTCGGGACAGGGGTCTTTTTAATGACCTACAATGAGCAGTTCTTC.

V is TRBV10-2 and J is TRBJ2-3; D is perhaps TRBD1 or TRBD2 (5 bases each). The ends were cut back, 3 bases at V and 6 bases at J, with 13 bases in the middle. Germline lookup yields CDR1 WSHSY and CDR2 SAAADI. This CDR3 is 14 amino acids long. CDR3: CASSDHRRRDTQYF. CDR3 in DNA: TGCGCCAGCAGTGACCACAGGAGGCGGGATACGCAGTATTTT.

This sequence joins TRBV6-1 and TRBJ1-5, with unresolved D. V gave up 5 bases and J gave up 3 bases, with 11 bases separating them. The germline gives CDR1 MNHNS, CDR2 SASEGT. This CDR3 contains 14 residues. CDR3 nucleotide sequence: TGTGCCAGCAGTAGTGGGCAGCCCAATCAGCCCCAGCATTTT. Translated, it gives CASSSGQPNQPQHF.

The CDR3 sequence is CSAPTTDTQYF. The CDR3 bases are TGCAGTGCTCCTACCACAGATACGCAGTATTTT. The rearrangement links TRBV20-1 to TRBJ2-3, with D unclear. The CDR3 runs 11 residues. The germline CDR1 and CDR2 sequences are DFQATT and SNEGSKA (reference sequence). The germline V and J ends were trimmed by 5 bases and 2 bases, with 5 bases remaining between them.

This sequence joins TRBV7-2 and TRBJ2-2; D gene unclear. Trimming pared 5 bases from V and 5 bases from J, leaving 9 bases between. The CDR3 is 13 residues long. Germline CDR1 SGHTA, CDR2 FQGNSA. CDR3 loop: CASSVSRTGELFF. The CDR3 DNA reads TGTGCCAGCAGCGTATCTAGAACCGGGGAGCTGTTTTTT.

The rearrangement joins TRBV5-1 to TRBJ1-3, with 8 bases fitting TRBD1. V dropped 0 bases and J dropped 4; count of bases not matched to a gene: 3. Per germline, CDR1 SGHRS and CDR2 YFSETQ. The CDR3 sequence is 15 residues long. DNA of the CDR3: TGCGCCAGCAGCTTGGTTACAGGGGGAGGAAACACCATATATTTT. This codes for CASSLVTGGGNTIYF.

The chain couples TRBV5-8 to TRBJ1-1; tentative D call: TRBD1 (6 bases). CDR1 SGHTS and CDR2 YDEGEE come from the germline V gene. V was clipped by 4 bases and J by 10 bases, with 17 bases between them. The CDR3 consists of 13 residues. The chain's CDR3 is CASSPRGGGLAFF. CDR3 sequence (DNA): TGTGCCAGCAGCCCGCGAGGGGGGGGGCTAGCTTTCTTT.

This chain joins TRBV5-8 and TRBJ2-5; the D is unclear. Germline V gives CDR1 SGHTS, CDR2 YDEGEE. The CDR3 contains 12 residues. The V and J ends lost 3 bases and 4 bases respectively, with 7 bases between them. CDR3: CASSSTTETQYF. CDR3 DNA: TGTGCCAGCAGCTCGACGACAGAGACCCAGTACTTC.

CDR3 loop: CASSNTVGEQFF. In nucleotides, the CDR3 is TGTGCCAGCAGCAACACAGTGGGTGAGCAGTTCTTC. The chain employs TRBV11-3 and TRBJ2-1; no clear D gene. The germline CDR1 and CDR2 sequences are SGHNT and YENEEA. There are 12 residues in the CDR3. Trimming took 5 bases from V and 9 from J, leaving 11 bases between them.

The chain employs TRBV28 and TRBJ2-7; D call uncertain. The CDR3 sequence is 13 residues long. Germline V gene lookup returns CDR1 MDHEN and CDR2 SYDVKM. V was pared by 2 bases and J by 2 bases, with 7 bases between. CDR3 coding DNA: TGTGCCAGCAGTTTAGTTGCGGCCTACGAGCAGTACTTC. Protein sequence: CASSLVAAYEQYF.

The J gene is TRBJ2-3, the V gene TRBV5-1; D is undetermined. Germline CDR1 SGHRS, CDR2 YFSETQ. Trimming stripped 4 bases from V and 0 bases from J, with 9 bases between. The length of the CDR3 is 14 residues. Written as DNA, the CDR3 is TGCGCCAGCAGCCCCCAGAGGAGCACAGATACGCAGTATTTT. It encodes CASSPQRSTDTQYF.

The count of this clone is one. The genes are TRBV7-2 and TRBJ1-2; possibly TRBD1 for D (5 bases). Germline CDR1 reads SGHTA; CDR2 reads FQGNSA. The CDR3 loop spans 14 amino acids. Trimming pared 1 base from V and 8 bases from J, leaving 14 bases between. CDR3 sequence (DNA): TGTGCCAGCAGCTTAGATCGACAGAAAGTCGGCTACACCTTC. Translation: CASSLDRQKVGYTF. The variable domain in full, completed from reference TRBV7-2 and TRBJ1-2, reads GAGVSQSPSNKVTEKGKDVELRCDPISGHTALYWYRQSLGQGLEFLIYFQGNSAPDKSGLPSDRFSAERTGGSVSTLTIQRTQQEDSAVYLCASSLDRQKVGYTFGSGTRLTVV.

V gene TRBV10-3 combines with J gene TRBJ1-2; 7 positions match TRBD1. Trimming cost V 0 bases and J 5 bases; bases outside gene matches: 12. This CDR3 spans 17 amino acids. Germline CDR1 ENHRY, CDR2 SYGVKD. The CDR3 spells CAISESSPGQPVYGYTF. The CDR3 DNA sequence: TGTGCCATCAGTGAGTCCTCTCCGGGACAGCCCGTTTATGGCTACACCTTC.

V and J are TRBV4-3 and TRBJ2-2, with D possibly being TRBD2 (6 bases). The germline gives CDR1 LGHNA, CDR2 YSLEER. Trimming removed 0 bases from V and 4 bases from J, with 9 bases in between. This CDR3 contains 15 residues. The CDR3 here is CASSQEGLFTGELFF. The CDR3 DNA reads TGCGCCAGCAGCCAAGAGGGACTCTTCACCGGGGAGCTGTTTTTT.

The chain is built from TRBV4-1 and TRBJ1-1; D ambiguous. The CDR3 has 15 amino acids. The germline CDR1 and CDR2 sequences are MGHRA and YSYEKL. The V gene lost 0 bases and the J gene lost 4 bases, with 12 bases spanning the gap. CDR3 DNA sequence: TGCGCCAGCAGCCAAGATACCACCCATGGCACTGAAGCTTTCTTT. Residues: CASSQDTTHGTEAFF.

This clone appeared a single time. CDR3 nucleotides: TGTGCCAGCAGCCGGGACTCCGGGGAGACCCAGTACTTC. This translates into CASSRDSGETQYF. This chain joins TRBV7-9 and TRBJ2-5, with D perhaps matching TRBD2 (6 bases). V was clipped by 5 bases and J by 5 bases, with 12 bases between them. The CDR3 runs to 13 residues. CDR1 and CDR2 from the germline V gene are SEHNR and FQNEAQ (reference sequence).

There are a few counts of this clone. CDR3 region: CSVADRGLAEAFF. The CDR3 coding sequence is TGCAGCGTTGCTGACAGGGGGCTTGCTGAAGCTTTCTTT. The chain recombines TRBV29-1 with TRBJ1-1; 10 nucleotides align to TRBD1. CDR3 length: 13 residues. Looked up from germline, CDR1 is SQVTM and CDR2 is ANQGSEA. V dropped 4 bases and J dropped 6; count of bases not matched to a gene: 5.

The chain has TRBV10-1 and TRBJ2-3; 13 bases agree with TRBD2. V lost 1 base, J lost 3 bases, and 1 base stayed unmatched. Germline loops: CDR1 WNHNN, CDR2 SYGVQD (reference sequence). This CDR3 is 16 amino acids long. The CDR3 protein is CASSEWTSGRTDTQYF. In DNA form, the CDR3 reads TGCGCCAGCAGTGAGTGGACTAGCGGGAGAACAGATACGCAGTATTTT.

This sequence joins TRBV6-5 and TRBJ1-3, with no clear D. The CDR3 is 14 residues long. The germline gives CDR1 MNHEY, CDR2 SVGAGI. With 5 bases removed from V and 2 bases from J, the gap between germline ends came to 10 bases. The CDR3 DNA sequence: TGTGCCAGCAGTCTCCGTGGGACTGGAAACACCATATATTTT. Amino acid sequence: CASSLRGTGNTIYF.

Remarks on this clone: Other DNA sequences from this sample encode an identical CDR3 as well. V gene TRBV10-1 combines with J gene TRBJ2-3; TRBD2 is a possible D gene (6 bases). The germline V gene encodes CDR1 WNHNN and CDR2 SYGVQD (reference sequence). Trimming shortened V by 6 bases and J by 1 base, and 8 bases separated the two germline ends. CDR3 length equals 13 residues. CDR3 sequence (DNA): TGCGCCAGCAGGCCGGGAGGCACAGATACGCAGTATTTT. It specifies CASRPGGTDTQYF.

This chain joins TRBV4-1 and TRBJ1-4; D not certain. CDR1 is MGHRA, CDR2 YSYEKL, per germline. The CDR3 totals 15 residues. V lost 1 base to trimming and J lost 8 bases, with 14 bases between them. In DNA form, the CDR3 reads TGCGCCAGCAGCCAAGTGGGAAAAAAAGACGAAAAACTGTTTTTT. This translates into CASSQVGKKDEKLFF.

The rearrangement uses TRBV2 and TRBJ2-7; no definite D call. This CDR3 region has 14 residues. Germline V CDR1 and CDR2: SNHLY, FYNNEI. V lost 6 bases and J lost 3, with 15 bases in between. In nucleotides, the CDR3 is TGTGCCAGCAGCTACGGGCCGGCAGACTACGAGCAGTACTTC. Translated, it gives CASSYGPADYEQYF.

J is TRBJ1-6 and V is TRBV25-1; D remains ambiguous. Germline lookup yields CDR1 MGHDK and CDR2 SYGVNS. V was trimmed by 5 bases and J by 5 bases, leaving 13 bases between them. This CDR3 is 15 amino acids long. CDR3 loop: CASSQFVGDNSPLHF. The CDR3, as DNA: TGTGCCAGCAGTCAATTCGTTGGGGATAATTCACCCCTCCACTTT.

The chain joins TRBV2 to TRBJ2-5, with D perhaps matching TRBD2 (5 bases). V lost 4 bases to trimming and J lost 2 bases, with 11 bases between them. This CDR3 spans 14 amino acids. Germline V gene lookup returns CDR1 SNHLY and CDR2 FYNNEI. CDR3 DNA: TGTGCCAGCAGTGGAGGAGCGGAACAAGAGACCCAGTACTTC. It codes for CASSGGAEQETQYF.

The gene calls are TRBV7-2 and TRBJ1-3, with D maybe TRBD1 (6 bases). The CDR3 has 17 amino acids. Per the germline V gene, CDR1 is SGHTA and CDR2 is FQGNSA. The V end was cut by 1 base, the J end by 4 bases, with 17 bases between. CDR3 DNA: TGTGCCAGCAGCTTAGGGGGGCCAGCCTCTTTCGGAAACACCATATATTTT. Translated, it gives CASSLGGPASFGNTIYF.

V is TRBV19 and J is TRBJ1-5; the D is unclear. The germline CDR1 and CDR2 sequences are LNHDA and SQIVND (reference sequence). The germline V and J ends were trimmed by 4 bases and 0 bases, with 22 bases remaining between them. This CDR3 contains 19 residues. This chain's CDR3 is CASSRERPGGVYSNQPQHF. The CDR3 DNA reads as TGTGCCAGTAGTAGGGAGCGCCCCGGTGGCGTCTATAGCAATCAGCCCCAGCATTTT.